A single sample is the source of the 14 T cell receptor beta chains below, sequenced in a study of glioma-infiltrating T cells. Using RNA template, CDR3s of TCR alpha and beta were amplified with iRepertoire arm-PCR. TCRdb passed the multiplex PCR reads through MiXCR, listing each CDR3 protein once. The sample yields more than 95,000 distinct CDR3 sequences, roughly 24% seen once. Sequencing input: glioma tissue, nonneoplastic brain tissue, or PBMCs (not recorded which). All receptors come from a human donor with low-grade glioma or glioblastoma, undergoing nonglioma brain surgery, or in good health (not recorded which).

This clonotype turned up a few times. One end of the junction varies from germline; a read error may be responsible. CDR3 sequence (DNA): TGTGCCAGCCGCTTGGCAGGGAGTTCAGGGACCCAGTACTTC. As protein: CASRLAGSSGTQYF. V and J are TRBV7-2 and TRBJ2-5; perhaps D is TRBD1 or TRBD2 (5 bases each). The CDR3 is made up of 14 amino acids. Looked up from germline, CDR1 is SGHTA and CDR2 is FQGNSA.

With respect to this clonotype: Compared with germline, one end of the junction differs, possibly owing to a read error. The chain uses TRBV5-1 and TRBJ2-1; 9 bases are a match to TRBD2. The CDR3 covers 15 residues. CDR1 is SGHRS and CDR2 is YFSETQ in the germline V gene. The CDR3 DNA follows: TGCGCCAGCAGCTTGGGTAGCGGGAGTTATTCGGGTCAGCTCTTC. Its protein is CASSLGSGSYSGQLF.

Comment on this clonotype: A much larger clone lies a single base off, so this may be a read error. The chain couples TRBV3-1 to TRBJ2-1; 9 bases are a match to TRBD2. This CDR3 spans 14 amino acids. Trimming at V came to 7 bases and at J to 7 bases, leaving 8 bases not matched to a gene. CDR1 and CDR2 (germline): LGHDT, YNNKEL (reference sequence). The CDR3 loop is CASNPGLAKNEQFF. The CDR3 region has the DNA TGTGCCAGCAACCCAGGACTAGCGAAGAATGAGCAGTTCTTC.

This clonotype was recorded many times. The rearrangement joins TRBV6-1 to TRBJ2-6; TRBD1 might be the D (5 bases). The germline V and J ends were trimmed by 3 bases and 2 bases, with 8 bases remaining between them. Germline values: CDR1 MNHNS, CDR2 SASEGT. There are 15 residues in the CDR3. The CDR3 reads CASSDIRAGANVLTF. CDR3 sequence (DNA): TGTGCCAGCAGTGATATCAGGGCTGGGGCCAACGTCCTGACTTTC.

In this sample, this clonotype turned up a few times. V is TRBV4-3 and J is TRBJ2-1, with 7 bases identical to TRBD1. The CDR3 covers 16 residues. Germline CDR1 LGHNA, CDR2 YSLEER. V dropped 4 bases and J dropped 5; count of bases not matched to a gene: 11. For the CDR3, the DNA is TGCGCCAGCAGCCCGCAGACAGGCAGGGGGAACAATGAGCAGTTCTTC. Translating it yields CASSPQTGRGNNEQFF.

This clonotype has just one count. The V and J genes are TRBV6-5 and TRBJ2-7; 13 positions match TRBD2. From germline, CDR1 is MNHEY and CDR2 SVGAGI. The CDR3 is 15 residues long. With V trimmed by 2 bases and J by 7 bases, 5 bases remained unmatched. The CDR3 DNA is TGTGCCAGCAGTTACGGACTAGCGGGAGTTAATGAGCAGTACTTC. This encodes CASSYGLAGVNEQYF.

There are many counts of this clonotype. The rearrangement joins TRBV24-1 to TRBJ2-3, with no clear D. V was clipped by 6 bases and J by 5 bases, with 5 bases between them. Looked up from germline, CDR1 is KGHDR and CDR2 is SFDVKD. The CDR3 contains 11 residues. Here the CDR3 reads CATSQEDTQYF. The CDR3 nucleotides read TGTGCCACCAGTCAAGAAGATACGCAGTATTTT.

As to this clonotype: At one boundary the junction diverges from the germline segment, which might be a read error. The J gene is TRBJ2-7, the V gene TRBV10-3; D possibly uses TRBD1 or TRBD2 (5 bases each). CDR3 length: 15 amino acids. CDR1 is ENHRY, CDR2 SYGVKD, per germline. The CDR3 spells CALRGAPGVPSAPSF. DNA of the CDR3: TGTGCCCTCCGTGGGGCGCCCGGGGTCCCCTCCGCGCCGTCCTTC.

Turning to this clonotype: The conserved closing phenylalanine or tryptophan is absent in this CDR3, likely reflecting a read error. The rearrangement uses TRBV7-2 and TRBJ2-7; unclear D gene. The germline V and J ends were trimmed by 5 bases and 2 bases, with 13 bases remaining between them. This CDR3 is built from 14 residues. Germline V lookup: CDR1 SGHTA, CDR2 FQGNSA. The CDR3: CASSPVGGPYEQYI. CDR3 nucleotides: TGTGCCAGCAGCCCGGTGGGCGGTCCCTACGAGCAGTACATC.

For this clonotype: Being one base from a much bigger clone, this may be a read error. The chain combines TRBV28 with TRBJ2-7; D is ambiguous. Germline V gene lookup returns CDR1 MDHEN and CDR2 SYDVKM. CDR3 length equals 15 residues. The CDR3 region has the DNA TGTGCCAGCAGTTTCCACAGCGATAGGGCCTACGAGCAGTGCTTC. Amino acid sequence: CASSFHSDRAYEQCF.

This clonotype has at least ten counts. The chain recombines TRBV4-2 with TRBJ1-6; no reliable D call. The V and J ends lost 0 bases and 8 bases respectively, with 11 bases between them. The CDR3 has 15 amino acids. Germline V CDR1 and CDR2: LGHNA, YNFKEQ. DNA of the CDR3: TGTGCCAGCAGCCAAGATAGCCCATACCATTCACCCCTCCACTTT. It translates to CASSQDSPYHSPLHF.

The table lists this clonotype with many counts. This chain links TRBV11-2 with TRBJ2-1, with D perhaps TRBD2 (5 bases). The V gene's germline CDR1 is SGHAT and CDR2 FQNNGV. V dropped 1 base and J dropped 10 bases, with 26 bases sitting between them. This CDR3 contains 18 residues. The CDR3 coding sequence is TGTGCCAGCAGCTTAGTGATCAGCGGAGACTCTACATCGCGGGAGCAGTTCTTC. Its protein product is CASSLVISGDSTSREQFF.

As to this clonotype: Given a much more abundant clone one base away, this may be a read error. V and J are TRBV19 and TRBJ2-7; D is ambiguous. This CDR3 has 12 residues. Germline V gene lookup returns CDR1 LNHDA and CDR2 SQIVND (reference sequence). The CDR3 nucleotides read TGTACCAGTAGTGTGTCACCCTACGAGCAGTACTTC. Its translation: CTSSVSPYEQYF. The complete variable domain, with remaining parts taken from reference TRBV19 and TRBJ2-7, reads DGGITQSPKYLFRKEGQNVTLSCEQNLNHDAMYWYRQDPGQGLRLIYYSQIVNDFQKGDIAEGYSVSREKKESFPLTVTSAQKNPTAFYLCTSSVSPYEQYFGPGTRLTVT.

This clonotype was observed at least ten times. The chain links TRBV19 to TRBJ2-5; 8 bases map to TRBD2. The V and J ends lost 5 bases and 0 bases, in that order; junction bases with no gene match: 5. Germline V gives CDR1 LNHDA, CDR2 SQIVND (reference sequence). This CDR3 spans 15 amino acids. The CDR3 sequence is CASSVSGSNQETQYF. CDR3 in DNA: TGTGCCAGTAGTGTGAGCGGGAGTAACCAAGAGACCCAGTACTTC.